This T cell receptor beta chain was recorded in a study of T cells in Graves' hyperthyroidism and ophthalmopathy. The CDR3 regions of TCR beta were amplified from RNA transcripts. The HTBI primer set drove a first-round RT-PCR of the TCR CDR3. TCRdb passed the multiplex PCR reads through MiXCR, listing each CDR3 protein once. Here the sample spans around 300,000 distinct CDR3 sequences, approximately 13% being singletons. Trimming shortened V by 0 bases and J by 6 bases, and 9 bases separated the two germline ends. This CDR3 has 14 residues. Germline V gene data show CDR1 as MGHRA and CDR2 as YSYEKL. The V gene is TRBV4-1, the J gene TRBJ2-1; no clear D gene. The origin of this receptor is a woman aged 25 to 39 with Graves' hyperthyroidism. Sequencing was done on a sample of blood. CDR3 coding DNA: TGCGCCAGCAGCCAAGAGTTCTGGAGCAATGAGCAGTTCTTC. It is translated as CASSQEFWSNEQFF.